This T cell receptor beta chain was observed in a study of T-cell memory formation after mild COVID-19. The overall study: For the most part, TCR clusters were specific to one donor. Points from the study as a whole: Unconfirmed was the SARS-CoV-2 specificity of second-wave clones that peaked on day 37. CD4/CD8 balance held among clones contracting day 15 to 85, and later expanders leaned CD4+. Researchers found some responding clones in pre-infection memory, a sign that cross-reactive memory joined.

Via MiXCR, TCRdb re-called the 5' RACE reads, giving one row per CDR3 protein. The sample has roughly 150,000 distinct CDR3 sequences, roughly 13% seen once. This clonotype showed up just a few times. Its specificity is unknown. The receptor was isolated from a man between 18 and 29 years old who had mild COVID-19 (a few samples of this study predate the infection). Cell type and time point are not known. What was sequenced was PBMCs or a T cell subset sorted from them (not recorded which).

Written as DNA, the CDR3 is TGTGCCAGCAGTTACCCCCAGCAAGGTTCCTATGGCTACACCTTC. This gives the protein CASSYPQQGSYGYTF. The chain uses TRBV6-2 or TRBV6-3 and TRBJ1-2; D gene unclear. The germline V and J ends were trimmed by 2 bases and 4 bases, with 14 bases remaining between them. The germline CDR1 and CDR2 sequences are MNHEY and SVGEGT. This CDR3 region has 15 residues.